What follows are 25 T cell receptor beta chains derived from one specimen sequenced in a study of shared clonotypes between healthy human individuals. Libraries were prepared by immunoSEQ multiplex PCR; TCRdb keeps only in-frame clonotypes and omits some of them. Of over a million clones listed, around three quarters are singletons. Material for sequencing was memory CD4+ T cells from PBMCs. As to subset: CD45RA-negative fraction. The receptors stem from a man between 18 and 29 years old in good health. Some clones in this sample may be carry-over from other donors' samples.

This clone was seen just once. The chain carries TRBV28 and TRBJ1-2, with D tentatively TRBD1 (6 bases). Germline V gene lookup returns CDR1 MDHEN and CDR2 SYDVKM. The length of the CDR3 is 13 residues. V was cut by 4 bases and J by 8 bases, with 14 bases left in between. CDR3 loop: CASSSPGDSGYTF. CDR3 coding DNA: TGTGCCAGCAGTTCCCCAGGGGACTCCGGCTACACCTTC.

The chain is built from TRBV30 and TRBJ2-1; maybe TRBD2 (5 bases). Germline values: CDR1 GTSNPN, CDR2 SVGIG (reference sequence). The length of the CDR3 is 13 residues. The V gene lost 5 bases and the J gene lost 2 bases, with 10 bases spanning the gap. Here the CDR3 DNA reads TGTGCCTGGGGGAGAGCAACCTACAATGAGCAGTTCTTC. Translating it yields CAWGRATYNEQFF.

The genes are TRBV4-1 and TRBJ2-3, with 11 nucleotides matching TRBD2. V shed 1 base, J shed 2 bases, and the junction held 8 bases outside the gene matches. CDR3 length: 18 amino acids. Germline-derived CDR1 and CDR2 are MGHRA and YSYEKL. The CDR3 DNA reads TGCGCCAGCAGCCAAGGTAGAGCTAGCGGGAGGAACACAGATACGCAGTATTTT. It codes for CASSQGRASGRNTDTQYF.

The chain recombines TRBV11-2 with TRBJ1-4; perhaps TRBD1 as D (5 bases). The CDR3 has 15 residues. Germline V gene sequence: CDR1 SGHAT, CDR2 FQNNGV. V was pared by 5 bases and J by 5 bases, with 15 bases between. In nucleotides, the CDR3 is TGTGCCAGCAGCCCCCTCGGGGGGGGGAATGAAAAACTGTTTTTT. Translating it yields CASSPLGGGNEKLFF. The full variable domain, in which reference TRBV11-2 and TRBJ1-4 provide the parts outside the CDR3, is EAGVAQSPRYKIIEKRQSVAFWCNPISGHATLYWYQQILGQGPKLLIQFQNNGVVDDSQLPKDRFSAERLKGVDSTLKIQPAKLEDSAVYLCASSPLGGGNEKLFFGSGTQLSVL.

The rearrangement links TRBV7-2 to TRBJ1-1, with D possibly matching TRBD1 (6 bases). The CDR3 loop spans 15 amino acids. CDR1 is SGHTA and CDR2 is FQGNSA in the germline V gene. V shed 5 bases and J shed 0 bases, with 13 bases lying between them. The DNA of the CDR3 is TGTGCCAGCAGCCCCCGGACAGAGATGAACACTGAAGCTTTCTTT. This encodes CASSPRTEMNTEAFF.

This clone showed up many times. The chain joins TRBV19 to TRBJ2-3, with TRBD2 identical over 9 bases. The CDR3 contains 19 residues. V dropped 4 bases and J dropped 6; count of bases not matched to a gene: 20. Germline CDR1 and CDR2: LNHDA and SQIVND (reference sequence). CDR3 bases: TGTGCCAGTAGTACCTCCCGGGGAACGCGGGAGGGCCAGAGGGATACGCAGTATTTT. Protein: CASSTSRGTREGQRDTQYF.

The rearrangement joins TRBV15 to TRBJ1-3; D is perhaps TRBD1 (5 bases). CDR3 length equals 17 residues. V was cut by 1 base and J by 0 bases, with 13 bases left in between. Germline values: CDR1 LNHNV, CDR2 YYDKDF (reference sequence). The CDR3 protein is CATSRGPGTISGNTIYF. In DNA form, the CDR3 reads TGTGCCACCAGCAGAGGGCCGGGGACTATCTCTGGAAACACCATATATTTT.

V gene TRBV21-1 combines with J gene TRBJ2-7; the table names TRBD2, a call not compared with the DNA. TRBV21-1 is listed as a pseudogene. CDR3 size: 19 residues. The CDR3 sequence is CASSTAGPRLAGFSYEQYF. The CDR3 nucleotides read TGTGCCAGCAGCACTGCCGGACCCCGACTAGCGGGTTTCTCCTACGAGCAGTACTTC.

Concerning this clone itself: With only one base between it and a far larger clone, this is likely a read error. The chain employs TRBV30 and TRBJ2-5; TRBD1 might be the D (5 bases). With the DNA end fitting TRBJ2-7 better, the J assignment may be wrong. This CDR3 region has 13 residues. Germline-derived CDR1 and CDR2 are GTSNPN and SVGIG (reference sequence). The CDR3 DNA reads as TGTGCCTGGAGTCCTAAGGGGTTCGACGAGCAGTACTTC. Its protein product is CAWSPKGFDEQYF.

This sequence joins TRBV10-1 and TRBJ1-2; TRBD1 matches 9 bases. Germline values: CDR1 WNHNN, CDR2 SYGVQD (reference sequence). V dropped 4 bases and J dropped 7; count of bases not matched to a gene: 7. The CDR3 is 14 amino acids. CDR3: CASSVGTGSSGYTF. The DNA of the CDR3 is TGCGCCAGCAGTGTAGGGACAGGGTCATCTGGCTACACCTTC.

The rearrangement joins TRBV18 to TRBJ2-1, with 8 bases aligning to TRBD1. After removal of 8 bases from V and 2 bases from J, the junction contained 5 bases not matched to a gene. The germline V gene encodes CDR1 KGHSH and CDR2 LQKENI. The CDR3 is 14 residues long. The CDR3 is CASRPGQAYNEQFF. CDR3 in DNA: TGTGCCAGCCGCCCGGGACAGGCCTACAATGAGCAGTTCTTC.

This sequence joins TRBV10-3 and TRBJ2-7; 11 nucleotides agree with TRBD2. The CDR3 is 16 amino acids. Germline V lookup: CDR1 ENHRY, CDR2 SYGVKD. Trimming at V came to 6 bases and at J to 0 bases, leaving 7 bases not matched to a gene. This CDR3 is CAIRLAGGASSYEQYF. Written as DNA, the CDR3 is TGTGCCATCAGGCTAGCGGGAGGTGCCAGCTCCTACGAGCAGTACTTC.

The chain links TRBV19 to TRBJ2-1; either TRBD1 or TRBD2 may fit D (6 bases each). The V gene lost 4 bases and the J gene lost 5 bases, with 15 bases spanning the gap. The germline CDR1 and CDR2 sequences are LNHDA and SQIVND (reference sequence). The CDR3 is 15 residues long. CDR3 in DNA: TGTGCCAGTAGTAACCCGGGGGCGCCTAACAATGAGCAGTTCTTC. This codes for CASSNPGAPNNEQFF. The whole variable domain, remainder taken from reference TRBV19 and TRBJ2-1, is DGGITQSPKYLFRKEGQNVTLSCEQNLNHDAMYWYRQDPGQGLRLIYYSQIVNDFQKGDIAEGYSVSREKKESFPLTVTSAQKNPTAFYLCASSNPGAPNNEQFFGPGTRLTVL.

V usage is TRBV6-6 and J usage is TRBJ2-5; D may match TRBD1 or TRBD2 (6 bases each). The germline gives CDR1 MNHNY, CDR2 SVGAGI (reference sequence). The CDR3 loop spans 16 amino acids. V was cut by 6 bases and J by 4 bases, with 21 bases left in between. The CDR3 loop is CASREQGSGVRETQYF. CDR3 in DNA: TGTGCCAGCAGGGAACAGGGTTCGGGGGTCAGAGAGACCCAGTACTTC.

This rearrangement joins TRBV6-5 to TRBJ1-2; D possibly corresponds to TRBD1 (6 bases). The CDR3 consists of 14 residues. From germline, CDR1 is MNHEY and CDR2 SVGAGI. The V end lost 2 bases, the J end lost 6 bases, and 13 bases lay between the germline ends. The CDR3 region has the DNA TGTGCCAGCAGTTACGGGGGGGCGCAAGATGGCTACACCTTC. It is translated as CASSYGGAQDGYTF.

Comment on this clone: Without the conserved terminal phenylalanine or tryptophan, this CDR3 likely stems from a read error. The V call is TRBV13, the J call TRBJ2-7; 8 bases map to TRBD1. Germline-derived CDR1 and CDR2 are PRHDT and FYEKMQ (reference sequence). CDR3 length: 18 amino acids. Trimming at V came to 3 bases and at J to 7 bases, leaving 20 bases not matched to a gene. CDR3: CASSFSTYRGRSGAEQYL. The DNA for the CDR3 is TGTGCCAGCAGCTTTTCTACCTACAGGGGGAGATCCGGAGCTGAGCAGTACCTC.

In this sample, this clone turned up once. The sample holds other DNA sequences that translate to the same CDR3. V gene TRBV7-2 combines with J gene TRBJ1-2; 7 positions match TRBD1. This CDR3 is 14 amino acids long. The ends lost 5 bases at V and 0 bases at J; junction bases unmatched: 3. Germline V gene lookup returns CDR1 SGHTA and CDR2 FQGNSA. The CDR3 bases are TGTGCCAGCAGCCCAGGGGGGGCTAACTATGGCTACACCTTC. Residues: CASSPGGANYGYTF. The full variable domain, in which reference TRBV7-2 and TRBJ1-2 provide the parts outside the CDR3, is GAGVSQSPSNKVTEKGKDVELRCDPISGHTALYWYRQSLGQGLEFLIYFQGNSAPDKSGLPSDRFSAERTGGSVSTLTIQRTQQEDSAVYLCASSPGGANYGYTFGSGTRLTVV.

The rearrangement links TRBV4-3 to TRBJ2-7; 8 bases map to TRBD1. Germline CDR1 and CDR2: LGHNA and YSLEER. Unmatched junction bases numbered 8, after V lost 0 bases and J lost 7 bases. The CDR3 consists of 15 residues. The CDR3 spells CASSQDIGQGREQYF. The CDR3, as DNA: TGCGCCAGCAGCCAAGATATCGGACAGGGTCGGGAGCAGTACTTC.

The chain combines TRBV20-1 with TRBJ2-1, with D perhaps TRBD2 (6 bases). The CDR3 has 11 amino acids. Trimming removed 6 bases from V and 8 bases from J, with 11 bases in between. Germline V gene lookup returns CDR1 DFQATT and CDR2 SNEGSKA (reference sequence). The CDR3 spells CSAPRRDEQFF. In DNA form, the CDR3 reads TGCAGTGCCCCGAGGAGGGATGAGCAGTTCTTC.

This sequence joins TRBV4-3 and TRBJ1-4; maybe TRBD1 (5 bases). Trimming pared 4 bases from V and 8 bases from J, leaving 17 bases between. Germline V gene lookup returns CDR1 LGHNA and CDR2 YSLEER. This CDR3 spans 15 amino acids. CDR3: CASSRLPTEKEKLFF. The CDR3 DNA sequence: TGCGCCAGCAGCCGTCTCCCGACAGAGAAAGAAAAACTGTTTTTT.

V gene TRBV19 combines with J gene TRBJ1-5, with 12 bases aligning to TRBD1. The V and J ends lost 7 bases and 1 base, in that order; junction bases with no gene match: 14. CDR1 LNHDA and CDR2 SQIVND come from the germline V gene (reference sequence). The CDR3 is 19 amino acids. CDR3 DNA sequence: TGTGCCAGTAAGCTGAGGGACAGGGGGCTGCAAGGGAGCAATCAGCCCCAGCATTTT. It codes for CASKLRDRGLQGSNQPQHF.

The V gene is TRBV11-2, the J gene TRBJ2-2; D ambiguous. V was clipped by 0 bases and J by 7 bases, with 3 bases between them. This CDR3 is built from 12 residues. CDR1 and CDR2 from the germline V gene are SGHAT and FQNNGV. The CDR3 DNA is TGTGCCAGCAGCTTAGAGTTCGGGGAGCTGTTTTTT. Its protein is CASSLEFGELFF. Full variable domain (missing parts from reference TRBV11-2 and TRBJ2-2): EAGVAQSPRYKIIEKRQSVAFWCNPISGHATLYWYQQILGQGPKLLIQFQNNGVVDDSQLPKDRFSAERLKGVDSTLKIQPAKLEDSAVYLCASSLEFGELFFGEGSRLTVL.

This clone was found once. J is TRBJ2-2 and V is TRBV9; no firm D call. Germline V gene sequence: CDR1 SGDLS, CDR2 YYNGEE. Trimming removed 0 bases from V and 4 bases from J, with 4 bases in between. CDR3 size: 13 residues. Here the CDR3 DNA reads TGTGCCAGCAGCGTAGCCCCCACCGGGGAGCTGTTTTTT. Translated, it gives CASSVAPTGELFF. The full variable domain, in which reference TRBV9 and TRBJ2-2 provide the parts outside the CDR3, is DSGVTQTPKHLITATGQRVTLRCSPRSGDLSVYWYQQSLDQGLQFLIQYYNGEERAKGNILERFSAQQFPDLHSELNLSSLELGDSALYFCASSVAPTGELFFGEGSRLTVL.

The chain recombines TRBV6-6 with TRBJ1-5; D may be TRBD1 (5 bases). Trimming stripped 7 bases from V and 3 bases from J, with 10 bases between. Germline V gene data show CDR1 as MNHNY and CDR2 as SVGAGI (reference sequence). This CDR3 comprises 13 residues. The CDR3 reads CASTSDINQPQHF. In DNA, the CDR3 is TGTGCCAGCACCTCGGACATCAATCAGCCCCAGCATTTT.

This chain's CDR3 is CASSLSGNSYNEQFF. The CDR3 nucleotides are TGTGCCAGCAGCCTCAGCGGGAACTCCTACAATGAGCAGTTCTTC. The chain combines TRBV9 with TRBJ2-1; TRBD2 matches at 7 bases. Germline V gives CDR1 SGDLS, CDR2 YYNGEE. The CDR3 covers 15 residues. Trimming removed 4 bases from V and 0 bases from J; junction bases left unmatched: 4.